One sample yielded the 16 T cell receptor beta chains listed below, sequenced in a study of cytomegalovirus exposure and HLA in healthy donors. The PCR contained 60 Vbeta and 13 Jbeta primers. TCRdb keeps only in-frame clones here, not all; method: immunoSEQ multiplex PCR. The sample consists of 150,000 to 200,000 clones, 55% to 70% of them appearing once. The sequencing sample was made of PBMCs. The receptor source for this set is a woman between 35 and 50 years old in good health and CMV-seropositive.

This CDR3 reads CASSSRVAGENGELFF. DNA for the CDR3: TGTGCCAGTAGTTCTAGGGTAGCGGGAGAGAACGGGGAGCTGTTTTTT. This rearrangement joins TRBV19 to TRBJ2-2; 9 bases agree with TRBD2. Germline trimming cut 5 bases from V and 7 bases from J; bases unmatched to any gene: 11. Germline V gene data show CDR1 as LNHDA and CDR2 as SQIVND (reference sequence). This CDR3 is 16 amino acids long.

The chain combines TRBV5-4 with TRBJ2-5; TRBD2 matches 10 bases. CDR3 length: 17 residues. The V gene's germline CDR1 is SGHNT and CDR2 YYREEE (reference sequence). Losses at the gene ends were 4 bases for V and 5 bases for J; bases not matched to a gene: 14. CDR3 DNA sequence: TGTGCCAGCAGCATGCAAGCTAGCGGGGGTCCCGGGGAGACCCAGTACTTC. Residues: CASSMQASGGPGETQYF.

The gene calls are TRBV11-2 and TRBJ2-7; 10 positions agree with TRBD1. Germline trimming cut 6 bases from V and 4 bases from J; bases unmatched to any gene: 6. The CDR3 loop spans 14 amino acids. Germline V CDR1 and CDR2: SGHAT, FQNNGV. CDR3 bases: TGTGCCAGCAGGCGACCGGGACAGGGGTACGAGCAGTACTTC. Translating it yields CASRRPGQGYEQYF. The variable domain in full, with the rest retrieved from reference TRBV11-2 and TRBJ2-7, is EAGVAQSPRYKIIEKRQSVAFWCNPISGHATLYWYQQILGQGPKLLIQFQNNGVVDDSQLPKDRFSAERLKGVDSTLKIQPAKLEDSAVYLCASRRPGQGYEQYFGPGTRLTVT.

The chain has TRBV18 and TRBJ1-1; a possible D gene is TRBD1 (6 bases). V was shortened by 3 bases and J by 4 bases, with 12 bases between the two germline ends. Looked up from germline, CDR1 is KGHSH and CDR2 is LQKENI. The CDR3 is 14 amino acids. The CDR3 DNA follows: TGTGCCAGCTCACCTTCTGACAGGTTCACTGAAGCTTTCTTT. It yields the protein CASSPSDRFTEAFF.

This chain uses TRBV28 with TRBJ2-7; weak D call: TRBD2 (6 bases). V was cut by 3 bases and J by 2 bases, with 11 bases left in between. Germline V gives CDR1 MDHEN, CDR2 SYDVKM. This CDR3 has 14 amino acids. The CDR3 DNA reads as TGTGCCAGCAGTTTGGCAGGGACTGCCTACGAGCAGTACTTC. It specifies CASSLAGTAYEQYF.

J is TRBJ2-5 and V is TRBV7-2; a possible D gene is TRBD1 (5 bases). The J call may be in error: the DNA end matches TRBJ2-7 better. This CDR3 is 13 amino acids long. The germline V gene encodes CDR1 SGHTA and CDR2 FQGNSA. This CDR3 reads CASSLRQNYEQYF. For the CDR3, the DNA is TGTGCCAGCAGCTTGCGACAGAACTACGAGCAGTACTTC.

The chain uses TRBV6-5 and TRBJ2-1; possibly TRBD1 for D (5 bases). The CDR3 totals 13 residues. The germline V gene has CDR1 MNHEY and CDR2 SVGAGI. V was cut by 4 bases and J by 6 bases, with 10 bases left in between. The CDR3 DNA follows: TGTGCCAGCAGTTCGACAGTGGTCAATGAGCAGTTCTTC. Translation gives CASSSTVVNEQFF.

V gene TRBV5-4 combines with J gene TRBJ2-3; D uncertain. Trimming cost V 0 bases and J 1 base, with 9 bases left between them. The germline gives CDR1 SGHNT, CDR2 YYREEE (reference sequence). The CDR3 length is 15 residues. The CDR3 spells CASSLAGGGTDTQYF. CDR3 in DNA: TGTGCCAGCAGCTTGGCTGGCGGCGGCACAGATACGCAGTATTTT.

V is TRBV2 and J is TRBJ2-5, with 12 bases matching TRBD2. Germline-derived CDR1 and CDR2 are SNHLY and FYNNEI. Losses at the gene ends were 4 bases for V and 2 bases for J; bases not matched to a gene: 5. This CDR3 has 16 residues. This CDR3 is CASSVLAGGGQETQYF. For the CDR3, the DNA is TGTGCCAGCAGTGTACTAGCGGGGGGAGGGCAAGAGACCCAGTACTTC. Drawing the rest from reference TRBV2 and TRBJ2-5, the complete variable domain is EPEVTQTPSHQVTQMGQEVILRCVPISNHLYFYWYRQILGQKVEFLVSFYNNEISEKSEIFDDQFSVERPDGSNFTLKIRSTKLEDSAMYFCASSVLAGGGQETQYFGPGTRLLVL.

J is TRBJ2-2 and V is TRBV7-9, with TRBD1 identical over 8 bases. Germline values: CDR1 SEHNR, CDR2 FQNEAQ (reference sequence). The CDR3 length is 16 residues. Losses at the gene ends were 8 bases for V and 4 bases for J; bases not matched to a gene: 12. CDR3 amino acids: CASPAGRTGPTGELFF. The CDR3 region has the DNA TGTGCCAGCCCTGCGGGGAGGACAGGGCCCACCGGGGAGCTGTTTTTT.

This clone was seen only a few times. This rearrangement joins TRBV4-3 to TRBJ2-1; 12 bases are shared with TRBD2. CDR3 size: 20 residues. Trimming cost V 4 bases and J 0 bases; bases outside gene matches: 13. Germline assignment: CDR1 LGHNA and CDR2 YSLEER. CDR3 sequence: CASSRTSGGSKGPSYNEQFF. The CDR3, as DNA: TGCGCCAGCAGCCGAACTAGCGGGGGGTCCAAAGGTCCCTCCTACAATGAGCAGTTCTTC.

V gene TRBV28 combines with J gene TRBJ2-7, with 7 nucleotides matching TRBD2. Germline lookup yields CDR1 MDHEN and CDR2 SYDVKM. Losses at the gene ends were 6 bases for V and 1 base for J; bases not matched to a gene: 6. CDR3 length: 14 amino acids. The CDR3 spells CASSRAGSSYEQYF. The CDR3 nucleotides are TGTGCCAGCAGCCGAGCGGGGTCGTCCTACGAGCAGTACTTC.

This clone was detected only once. The chain employs TRBV5-6 and TRBJ2-3; possible D gene TRBD2, 7 bases. Germline V gene lookup returns CDR1 SGHDT and CDR2 YYEEEE. Trimming removed 2 bases from V and 7 bases from J, with 14 bases in between. This CDR3 has 14 residues. CDR3 bases: TGTGCCAGCAGCTTTTGGGGGGGCCGTAATACGCAGTATTTT. It encodes CASSFWGGRNTQYF. Full variable domain (outside the CDR3, taken from reference TRBV5-6 and TRBJ2-3): DAGVTQSPTHLIKTRGQQVTLRCSPKSGHDTVSWYQQALGQGPQFIFQYYEEEERQRGNFPDRFSGHQFPNYSSELNVNALLLGDSALYLCASSFWGGRNTQYFGPGTRLTVL.

The chain couples TRBV4-1 to TRBJ2-7, with TRBD1 matching over 7 bases. Losses at the gene ends were 3 bases for V and 2 bases for J; bases not matched to a gene: 7. The CDR3 is 15 amino acids. Per germline, CDR1 MGHRA and CDR2 YSYEKL. This CDR3 reads CASSHPGTVTYEQYF. The CDR3 nucleotides are TGCGCCAGCAGCCACCCCGGGACAGTCACCTACGAGCAGTACTTC.

This chain uses TRBV7-3 with TRBJ2-2; the match to TRBD1 covers 12 bases. This CDR3 is built from 16 residues. V was clipped by 2 bases and J by 7 bases; unmatched bases: 5. Germline V lookup: CDR1 SGHTA, CDR2 FQGTGA. DNA for the CDR3: TGTGCCAGCAGCTTAGGGACAGGGGGCGGAATCGGGGAGCTGTTTTTT. Residues: CASSLGTGGGIGELFF.

This clone has only one observation. The chain joins TRBV25-1 to TRBJ2-1; TRBD1 matches at 9 bases. There are 16 residues in the CDR3. Germline CDR1 is MGHDK and CDR2 is SYGVNS. With V trimmed by 5 bases and J by 8 bases, 13 bases remained unmatched. The CDR3 nucleotides read TGTGCCAGCAGTCCTTCCGGGACAGGGAAGTTGGATGAGCAGTTCTTC. Encoded protein: CASSPSGTGKLDEQFF.